This TCR beta chain emerged from a study of T cells in localized non-small cell lung cancer. Sequencing used immunoSEQ multiplex PCR; TCRdb keeps in-frame clones, though not all of them. Counted here are more than 1,200 clones, roughly 22% occurring once; the ten biggest clones make up 9.2%. Germline assignment: CDR1 SGHNT and CDR2 YENEEA. The V segment lost 1 base and the J segment 4 bases; nucleotides outside the gene matches: 8. There are 16 residues in the CDR3. The TCR was taken from a male donor at least 60 years old with stage III squamous cell lung carcinoma. The sequenced sample was lung tumor tissue, obtained before any cancer treatment. The V and J genes are TRBV11-3 and TRBJ2-5; the match to TRBD1 covers 8 bases. DNA of the CDR3: TGTGCCAGCAGCTTAGTTCTCCAGGGGGCCTCAGAGACCCAGTACTTC. Translation: CASSLVLQGASETQYF.